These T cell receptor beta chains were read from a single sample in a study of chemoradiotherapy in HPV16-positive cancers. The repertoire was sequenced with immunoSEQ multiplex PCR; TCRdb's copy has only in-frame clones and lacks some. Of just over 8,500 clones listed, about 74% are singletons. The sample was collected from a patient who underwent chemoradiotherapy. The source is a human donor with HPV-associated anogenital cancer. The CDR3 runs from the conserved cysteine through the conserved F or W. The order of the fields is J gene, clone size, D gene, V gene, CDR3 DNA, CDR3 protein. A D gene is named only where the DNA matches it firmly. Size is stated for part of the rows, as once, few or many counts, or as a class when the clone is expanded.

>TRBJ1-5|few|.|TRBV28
TGTGCCAGCAGTAGGACAGGCAATCAGCCCCAGCATTTT
CASSRTGNQPQHF
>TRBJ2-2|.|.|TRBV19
TGTGCCAGTAGTCGGGCGGTAGGAGACACCGGGGAGCTGTTTTTT
CASSRAVGDTGELFF
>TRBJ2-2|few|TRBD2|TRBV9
TGTGCCAGCAGCGAGACTAGCGGGAGGACCGGGGAGCTGTTTTTT
CASSETSGRTGELFF
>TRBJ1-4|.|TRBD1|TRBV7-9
TGTGCCAGCAGCCTGGGACAGGGTATGGAAAAACTGTTTTTT
CASSLGQGMEKLFF
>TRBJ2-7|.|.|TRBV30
TGTGCCTGGGGGGGTCCAAAGCAGTACTTC
CAWGGPKQYF
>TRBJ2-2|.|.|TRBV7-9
TGTGCCAGCAGCTTAGACCTACCGAACACCGGGGAGCTGTTTTTT
CASSLDLPNTGELFF
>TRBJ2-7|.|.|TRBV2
TGTGCCAGCAGTGAACACGAGCAGTACTTC
CASSEHEQYF
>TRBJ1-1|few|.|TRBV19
TGTGCCAGCAGACAGGTAACTGAAGCTTTCTTT
CASRQVTEAFF
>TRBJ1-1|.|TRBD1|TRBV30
TGTGCCTGGAGTCGACAGGGGAACACTGAAGCTTTCTTT
CAWSRQGNTEAFF
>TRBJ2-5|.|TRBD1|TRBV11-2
TGTGCCAGCAGCTCCGGGACAGGAAGGTCCCAAGAGACCCAGTACTTC
CASSSGTGRSQETQYF
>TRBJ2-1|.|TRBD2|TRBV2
TGTGCCAGCAGCTACTCAGGACTAGCGGGAATTCACAATGAGCAGTTCTTC
CASSYSGLAGIHNEQFF
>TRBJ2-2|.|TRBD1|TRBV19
TGTGCCAGTAGTATAGATCTAGGGACAGGGATTTCGGAAGCGAACACCGGGGAGCTGTTTTTT
CASSIDLGTGISEANTGELFF
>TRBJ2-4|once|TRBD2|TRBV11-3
TGTGCCAGCAGCTCGGGACTAGCGGGAGGGCCGTTCGGGGAAAACATTCAGTACTTC
CASSSGLAGGPFGENIQYF
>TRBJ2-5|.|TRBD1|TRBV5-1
TGCGCCAGCAGCCCCACAGCACAGGGGAAAGAGACCCAGTACTTC
CASSPTAQGKETQYF
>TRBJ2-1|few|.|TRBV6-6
TGTGCCAGCAGTCCAGCGAGCTCCTACAATGAGCAGTTCTTC
CASSPASSYNEQFF
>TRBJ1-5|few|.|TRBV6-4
TGTGCCAGCAGTGAGGGGGACAATCAGCCCCAGCATTTT
CASSEGDNQPQHF
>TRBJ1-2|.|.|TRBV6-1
TGTGCCAGCAGTGAAGGGGGGTTTTATGGCTACACCTTC
CASSEGGFYGYTF
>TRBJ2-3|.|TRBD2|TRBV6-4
TGTGCCAGCAGTGAGGGACTAGCGGGAGCCACAGATACGCAGTATTTT
CASSEGLAGATDTQYF
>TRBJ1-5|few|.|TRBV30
TGTGCCTGGAGCGACAGTTTCAATCAGCCCCAGCATTTT
CAWSDSFNQPQHF
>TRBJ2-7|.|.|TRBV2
TGTGCCAGCACTTTGCTCGTGGGATTTAGGAGCGAGCAGTACTTC
CASTLLVGFRSEQYF
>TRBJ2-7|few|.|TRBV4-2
TGTGCCAGCAGCCAGGAGGGGGGCCCTGGGGAGCAGTACTTC
CASSQEGGPGEQYF
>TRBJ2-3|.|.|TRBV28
TGTGCCAGCAGTCCGGGACTGAGCACAGATACGCAGTATTTT
CASSPGLSTDTQYF
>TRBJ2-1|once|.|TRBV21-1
TGTGCCAGCAGCAAACGACCTCCCTTTTTTTACAATGAGCAGTTCTTC
CASSKRPPFFYNEQFF
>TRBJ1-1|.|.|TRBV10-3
TGTGCCATCAGTGGACGGAACACTGAAGCTTTCTTT
CAISGRNTEAFF
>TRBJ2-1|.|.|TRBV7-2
TGTGCCAGCAGCTCCCTAGCTTTGTACGATGAGCAGTTCTTC
CASSSLALYDEQFF